The rows below give T cell receptor beta chains drawn from one sample of a study of T cells in Graves' hyperthyroidism and ophthalmopathy. Using its own MiXCR run on the multiplex PCR reads, TCRdb lists one record per CDR3 protein. The sample yields some 570,000 distinct CDR3 sequences, 13% to 15% seen once. The sample consisted of blood. The receptor source for this set is a woman aged 18-29 years with Graves' ophthalmopathy. Both conserved end residues are part of each CDR3. A D gene is named only where the DNA matches it firmly. Clone sizes are given selectively: once, few, many, or a class where the clone is expanded.

v_call clone_size cdr3_length d_call cdr3_aa
TRBV27 many 14 TRBD1 CASSLQGAQETQYF
TRBV7-9 many 15 TRBD1 CASSSPGQTYNEQFF
TRBV7-8 many 19 TRBD2 CASSLDQGRLAGHYNEQFF
TRBV29-1 many 14 . CSVGRGSAPYEQYF
TRBV20-1 many 15 TRBD2 CSARGVSGDQETQYF
TRBV10-3 many 16 TRBD1 CAITYNSPGGEAEAFF
TRBV28 many 15 TRBD1 CASSLLRGLHQPQHF
TRBV15 many 15 . CATSSRSGKGTEAFF
TRBV28 many 14 . CASSSWGRGNEQYF
TRBV2 . 13 TRBD2 CASKRESPYEQYF
TRBV15 . 17 TRBD2 CATSSRVGAGDTGELFF
TRBV7-9 . 15 . CASSSTRGVRNTIYF
TRBV4-3 . 17 . CASSQPRAGGRGYGYTF
TRBV30 . 16 . CAWSRDTPKDGDTIYF
TRBV6-2/TRBV6-3 . 19 TRBD2 CASSATGLAGGPNSYEQYF